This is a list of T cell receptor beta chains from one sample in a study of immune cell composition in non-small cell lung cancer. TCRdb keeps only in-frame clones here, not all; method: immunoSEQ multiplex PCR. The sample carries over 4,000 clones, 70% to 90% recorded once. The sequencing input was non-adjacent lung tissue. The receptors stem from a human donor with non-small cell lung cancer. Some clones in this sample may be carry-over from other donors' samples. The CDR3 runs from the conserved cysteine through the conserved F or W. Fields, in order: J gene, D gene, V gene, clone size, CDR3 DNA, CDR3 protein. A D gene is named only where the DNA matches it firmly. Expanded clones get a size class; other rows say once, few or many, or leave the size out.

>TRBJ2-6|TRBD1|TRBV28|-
TGTGCCAGCAGTTTGCAGGGGGCGGGAGGGGCCAACGTCCTGACTTTC
CASSLQGAGGANVLTF
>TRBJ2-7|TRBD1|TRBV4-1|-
TGCGCCAGCAGCCAAGGGTTCACAGGGGTCTACGAGCAGTACTTC
CASSQGFTGVYEQYF
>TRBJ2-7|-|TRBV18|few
TGTGCCAGCTCACGCCGGGACACGACTTTCGAGCAGTACTTC
CASSRRDTTFEQYF
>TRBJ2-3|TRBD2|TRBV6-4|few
TGTGCCAGCAGTGACTCGGCTAGCGGGGCTGGCACAGATACGCAGTATTTT
CASSDSASGAGTDTQYF
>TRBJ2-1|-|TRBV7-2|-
TGTGCCAGCAGCTTAGAGGCCAGGGCTGTGAACAATGAGCAGTTCTTC
CASSLEARAVNNEQFF
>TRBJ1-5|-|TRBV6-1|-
TGTGCCAGTATACTAGACTGGCGGAGCAATCAGCCCCAGCATTTT
CASILDWRSNQPQHF
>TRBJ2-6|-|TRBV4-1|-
TGCGCCAGCAGCCAAGAAGGGGTGAACGGGGCCAACGTCCTGACTTTC
CASSQEGVNGANVLTF
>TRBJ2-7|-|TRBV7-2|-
TGTGCCAGCAGCGCCCGGGACTCCTACGAGCAGTACTTC
CASSARDSYEQYF
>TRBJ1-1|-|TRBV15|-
TGTGCCACCAGCCTCCGGGTTACTGAAGCTTTCTTT
CATSLRVTEAFF
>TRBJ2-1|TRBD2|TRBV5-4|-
TGTGCCAGCAGCCGGGGGACTAGCGGACCCTACAATGAGCAGTTCTTC
CASSRGTSGPYNEQFF
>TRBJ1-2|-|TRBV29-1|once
TGCAGCGTTGAGGGGGGGGCGACTGGAGGCTACACCTTC
CSVEGGATGGYTF
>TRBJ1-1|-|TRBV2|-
TGTGCCAGCAGCCCCCCGCCTAGGGGCACTGAAGCTTTCTTT
CASSPPPRGTEAFF
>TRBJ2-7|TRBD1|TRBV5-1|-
TGCGCCAGCAGTCGACAGGGGGCCTACGAGCAGTACTTC
CASSRQGAYEQYF
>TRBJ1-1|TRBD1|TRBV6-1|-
TGTGCCAGCAGTGAAGCGGGGACAGGGCTGATGACTGAAGCTTTCTTT
CASSEAGTGLMTEAFF
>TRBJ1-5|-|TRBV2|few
TGTGCCAGCAGTGAACCGAATCAGCCCCAGCATTTT
CASSEPNQPQHF
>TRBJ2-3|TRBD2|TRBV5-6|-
TGTGCCAGCAGCCGTAAGGCGACTAGCGGGGGGAGCACAGATACGCAGTATTTT
CASSRKATSGGSTDTQYF
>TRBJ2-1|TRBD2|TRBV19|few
TGTGCCAGTAGTATATCTAGCGGAGTCTACAATGAGCAGTTCTTC
CASSISSGVYNEQFF
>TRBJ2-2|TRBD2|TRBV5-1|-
TGCGCCAGCAGCTTGTTCGCGGGGGCGAACACCGGGGAGCTGTTTTTT
CASSLFAGANTGELFF
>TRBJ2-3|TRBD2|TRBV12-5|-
TGTGCTAGTGGCCAACTTAGCGGGGGACCAGATACGCAGTATTTT
CASGQLSGGPDTQYF
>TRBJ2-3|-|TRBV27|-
TGTGCCAGCAGCAGACAGAGGCCAACAGATACGCAGTATTTT
CASSRQRPTDTQYF
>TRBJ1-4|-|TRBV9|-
TGTGCCAGCAGCGCCCCCCAGGGAAAACTGTTTTTT
CASSAPQGKLFF
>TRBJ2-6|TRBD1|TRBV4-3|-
TGCGCCAGCAGCCAAGATCGGGACAGGGGGCATCGTGGGGCCAACGTCCTGACTTTC
CASSQDRDRGHRGANVLTF
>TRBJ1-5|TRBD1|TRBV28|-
TGTGCCAGCAGAGTACGAGGGACAGTAAATCAGCCCCAGCATTTT
CASRVRGTVNQPQHF
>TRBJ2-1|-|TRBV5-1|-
TGCGCCAGCAGCTTGGATCAGGTGGATGGCGGGAACTCCTACAATGAGCAGTTCTTC
CASSLDQVDGGNSYNEQFF
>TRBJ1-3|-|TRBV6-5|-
TGTGCCAGCAGCCGCGACAGGAACTCTGGAAACACCATATATTTT
CASSRDRNSGNTIYF
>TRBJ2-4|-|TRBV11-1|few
TGTGCCAGCAGCTTAGCCGGGGGATCGGGCAAAAACATTCAGTACTTC
CASSLAGGSGKNIQYF
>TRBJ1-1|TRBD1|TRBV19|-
TGTGCCAGTAGTCCGGGACAGGGGTGGACTGAAGCTTTCTTT
CASSPGQGWTEAFF
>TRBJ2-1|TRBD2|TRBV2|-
TGTGCCAGCAGAGAGGGACTAGCGGAATACAATGAGCAGTTCTTC
CASREGLAEYNEQFF
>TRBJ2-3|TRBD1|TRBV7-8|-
TGTGCCAGCAGCCCACGTCGGGACAGTAGCACAGATACGCAGTATTTT
CASSPRRDSSTDTQYF
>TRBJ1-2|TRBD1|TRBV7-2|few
TGTGCCAGCAGCAACCGGGACAGGGGAAGCGGCTACACCTTC
CASSNRDRGSGYTF
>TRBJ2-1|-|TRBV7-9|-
TGTGCCAGCAGCTTCCGAGAGCCTCAGGGTGAGCAGTTCTTC
CASSFREPQGEQFF
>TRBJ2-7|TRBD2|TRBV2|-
TGTGCCAGCAGTGTAGCGGGAGGGTCCCCTTACGAGCAGTACTTC
CASSVAGGSPYEQYF